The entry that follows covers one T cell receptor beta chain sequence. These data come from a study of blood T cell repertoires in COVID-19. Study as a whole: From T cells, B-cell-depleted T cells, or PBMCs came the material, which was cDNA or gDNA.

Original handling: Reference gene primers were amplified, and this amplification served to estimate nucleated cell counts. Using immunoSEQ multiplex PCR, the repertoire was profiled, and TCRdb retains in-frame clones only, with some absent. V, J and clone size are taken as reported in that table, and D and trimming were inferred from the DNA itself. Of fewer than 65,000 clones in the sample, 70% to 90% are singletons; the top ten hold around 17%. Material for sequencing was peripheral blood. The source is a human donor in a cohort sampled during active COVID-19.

The CDR3 DNA sequence: TGTGCCAGCAGCTTAGCGAGGTCCTACGAGCAGTACTTC. This codes for CASSLARSYEQYF. The V call is TRBV5-5, the J call TRBJ2-7; no definite D call. Germline V gene data show CDR1 as SGHKS and CDR2 as YYEKEE (reference sequence). Trimming left V 2 bases short and J 1 base short, with 7 bases between. This CDR3 spans 13 amino acids.